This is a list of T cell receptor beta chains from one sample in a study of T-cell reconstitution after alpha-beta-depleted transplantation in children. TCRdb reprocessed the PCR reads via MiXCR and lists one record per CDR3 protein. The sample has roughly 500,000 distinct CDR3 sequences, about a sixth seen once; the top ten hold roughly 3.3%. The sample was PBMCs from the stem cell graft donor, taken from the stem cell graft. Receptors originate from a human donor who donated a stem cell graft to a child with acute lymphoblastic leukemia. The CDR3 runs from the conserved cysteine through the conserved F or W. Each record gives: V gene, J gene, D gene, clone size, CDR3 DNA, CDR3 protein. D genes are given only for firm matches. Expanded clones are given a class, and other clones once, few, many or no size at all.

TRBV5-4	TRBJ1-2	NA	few	TGTGCCAGCAGCCCCGCCGGGGGGCGAAGGGAAGGCTACACCTTC	CASSPAGGRREGYTF
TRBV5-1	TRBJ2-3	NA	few	TGCGCCAGCAGCTCCTCCGGGGGACTTAGTACGCAGTATTTT	CASSSSGGLSTQYF
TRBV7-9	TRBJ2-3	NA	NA	TGTGCCAGCAGCCGGGAGAGTAGGTCCGATACGCAGTATTTT	CASSRESRSDTQYF
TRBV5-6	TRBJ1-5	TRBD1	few	TGTGCCAGCAGCTGGGGGACAGGGGATAGCAATCAGCCCCAGCATTTT	CASSWGTGDSNQPQHF
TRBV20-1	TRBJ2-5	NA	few	TGCAGTGCTGGGGCCGGGCGGGTGGAGACCCAGTACTTC	CSAGAGRVETQYF
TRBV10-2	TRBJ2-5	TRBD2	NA	TGCGCCAGCAGTGGACTAGCGGGAGAGGAGACCCAGTACTTC	CASSGLAGEETQYF
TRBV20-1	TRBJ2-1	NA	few	TGCAGTGCTAGAGAACACAGAGACAATGAGCAGTTCTTC	CSAREHRDNEQFF
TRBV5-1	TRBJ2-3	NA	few	TGCGCCAGCAGCCCGGGGGCGGGGAGCACAGATACGCAGTATTTT	CASSPGAGSTDTQYF
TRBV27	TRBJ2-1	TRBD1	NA	TGTGCCAGCAGTTTAGGACAGGGGCCCCTCTACAATGAGCAGTTCTTC	CASSLGQGPLYNEQFF
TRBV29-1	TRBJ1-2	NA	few	TGCAGCGTGGCAAGCGGGTTCGACTATGGCTACACCTTC	CSVASGFDYGYTF
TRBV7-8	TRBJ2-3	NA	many	TGTGCCAGCAGCTTAGGAGTTCTGGGGGATACGCAGTATTTT	CASSLGVLGDTQYF
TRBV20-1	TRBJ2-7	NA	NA	TGCAGTGCTAGTACGATTAGCGTACCGACCTACGAGCAGTACTTC	CSASTISVPTYEQYF
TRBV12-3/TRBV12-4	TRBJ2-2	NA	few	TGTGCCAGCAGTTTACCCCAGGGTATGGTGTTTTTT	CASSLPQGMVFF
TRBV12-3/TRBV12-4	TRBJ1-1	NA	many	TGTGCCAGCAGTTTACGGGTGAACACTGAAGCTTTCTTT	CASSLRVNTEAFF